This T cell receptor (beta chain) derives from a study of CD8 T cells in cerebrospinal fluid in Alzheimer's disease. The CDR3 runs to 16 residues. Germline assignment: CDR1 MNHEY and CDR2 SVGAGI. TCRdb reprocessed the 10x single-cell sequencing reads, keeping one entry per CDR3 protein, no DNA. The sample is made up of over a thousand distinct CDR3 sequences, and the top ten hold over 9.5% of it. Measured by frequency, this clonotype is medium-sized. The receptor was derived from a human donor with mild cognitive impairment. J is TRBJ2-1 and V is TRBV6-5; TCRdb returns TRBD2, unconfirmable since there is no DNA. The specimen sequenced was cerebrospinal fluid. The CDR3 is CASSLAGGGSFAEQFF.